The 26 T cell receptor beta chains below were found in one sample sequenced in a study of T cell responses to AZD1222 COVID-19 vaccine. Here immunoSEQ multiplex PCR was the method, and the copy in TCRdb shows in-frame clones only, minus some. The table lists approximately 90,000 clones, approximately 86% of them singletons. The sequences come from peripheral blood, collected on day 0 of AZD1222 vaccination. The receptors derive from an adult in good health.

V gene TRBV7-3 combines with J gene TRBJ1-2; D uncertain. V shed 2 bases and J shed 0 bases, with 10 bases lying between them. CDR1 and CDR2 (germline): SGHTA, FQGTGA. The CDR3 loop spans 15 amino acids. The CDR3 is CASSLSHSANYGYTF. The CDR3 nucleotides read TGTGCCAGCAGCTTATCTCACTCAGCTAACTATGGCTACACCTTC.

The chain has TRBV6-2 or TRBV6-3 and TRBJ2-1; TRBD2 aligns across 9 bases. Germline CDR1 reads MNHEY; CDR2 reads SVGEGT. The junction had 11 bases not matched to a gene; V was cut back by 0 bases and J by 5 bases. The CDR3 is 18 residues long. The CDR3 here is CASSYSAWREGRNNEQFF. In DNA form, the CDR3 reads TGTGCCAGCAGTTACTCAGCATGGCGGGAGGGCCGGAACAATGAGCAGTTCTTC.

This chain joins TRBV7-6 and TRBJ2-2; TRBD2 is a possible D gene (5 bases). Trimming left V 1 base short and J 3 bases short, with 21 bases between. CDR3 length: 19 residues. Germline CDR1 SGHVS, CDR2 FNYEAQ. CDR3 region: CASSLGRWRTPRYTGELFF. DNA for the CDR3: TGTGCCAGCAGCTTAGGACGTTGGAGGACTCCCCGATACACCGGGGAGCTGTTTTTT.

The rearrangement links TRBV3-1 (or the pseudogene TRBV3-2) to TRBJ2-5; tentative D call: TRBD2 (5 bases). The CDR3 extends over 14 amino acids. Germline V gene sequence: CDR1 LGHDT, CDR2 YNNKEL (reference sequence). Deletions cut 5 bases from V and 1 base from J, with 11 bases between. The CDR3 here is CASSTWTSQETQYF. CDR3 DNA: TGTGCCAGCAGCACGTGGACTTCCCAAGAGACCCAGTACTTC.

V and J are TRBV12-3 or TRBV12-4 and TRBJ2-7; D gene uncertain. The CDR3 length is 12 residues. V lost 5 bases and J lost 0, with 5 bases in between. The CDR3 region has the DNA TGTGCCAGCAGTGACAACTCCTACGAGCAGTACTTC. Its translation is CASSDNSYEQYF.

J is TRBJ1-6 and V is TRBV11-2, with D tentatively TRBD1 (5 bases). Trimming shortened V by 3 bases and J by 8 bases, and 11 bases separated the two germline ends. Germline assignment: CDR1 SGHAT and CDR2 FQNNGV. The CDR3 has 14 amino acids. CDR3 sequence reads: CASSLGVNDSPLHF. The CDR3 bases are TGTGCCAGCAGCTTGGGGGTTAACGATTCACCCCTCCACTTT.

The chain employs TRBV21-1 and TRBJ1-6; the table calls TRBD1, which could not be checked here. TRBV21-1 is given as a pseudogene. The CDR3 extends over 13 amino acids. CDR3 sequence: CASIQGHNSPLHF. CDR3 in DNA: TGTGCCAGCATACAGGGGCATAATTCACCCCTCCACTTT.

The chain couples TRBV4-3 to TRBJ1-5; D perhaps matches TRBD1 (5 bases). The CDR3 totals 15 residues. Germline CDR1 LGHNA, CDR2 YSLEER. V dropped 1 base and J dropped 6 bases, with 13 bases sitting between them. In DNA, the CDR3 is TGCGCCAGCAGCCAAGGGGCGGGGGAGAGTCAGCCCCAGCATTTT. Amino acids: CASSQGAGESQPQHF.

The V and J genes are TRBV5-1 and TRBJ2-2; the D is unclear. Germline V CDR1 and CDR2: SGHRS, YFSETQ. This CDR3 has 15 residues. V lost 0 bases and J lost 4, with 10 bases in between. DNA of the CDR3: TGCGCCAGCAGCTTGGGCTCTAGTAGCACCGGGGAGCTGTTTTTT. This encodes CASSLGSSSTGELFF.

V is TRBV4-3 and J is TRBJ1-5; D is undetermined. The CDR3 extends over 14 amino acids. Trimming took off 0 bases at V and 9 bases at J, with 12 bases between the two ends. From germline, CDR1 is LGHNA and CDR2 YSLEER. CDR3 residues: CASSQEVRRWPQHF. The CDR3 region has the DNA TGCGCCAGCAGCCAAGAAGTCAGGCGGTGGCCCCAGCATTTT.

The V and J genes are TRBV9 and TRBJ1-1; 10 bases align to TRBD1. The trim removed 3 bases at V and 5 bases at J, leaving 13 bases unmatched. CDR1 is SGDLS and CDR2 is YYNGEE in the germline V gene. The CDR3 is 17 residues long. The CDR3 bases are TGTGCCAGCAGCGCATTCCCGGGACAGGGGATGGGAACTGAAGCTTTCTTT. Translated: CASSAFPGQGMGTEAFF.

J is TRBJ2-2 and V is TRBV19, with TRBD1 identical over 8 bases. The germline gives CDR1 LNHDA, CDR2 SQIVND (reference sequence). V shed 6 bases, J shed 6 bases, and the junction held 6 bases outside the gene matches. This CDR3 is built from 14 residues. The DNA for the CDR3 is TGTGCCAGTAGGGAACAGGGGGAGTCCGGGGAGCTGTTTTTT. This translates into CASREQGESGELFF.

This rearrangement joins TRBV6-5 to TRBJ1-4; 10 bases map to TRBD1. CDR1 and CDR2 from the germline V gene are MNHEY and SVGAGI. V dropped 7 bases and J dropped 3; count of bases not matched to a gene: 5. The CDR3 runs to 15 residues. CDR3 bases: TGTGCCAGCACCCTTGACAGGGGGCCTAATGAAAAACTGTTTTTT. Translating it yields CASTLDRGPNEKLFF.

This clone was observed a handful of times. The rearrangement joins TRBV7-9 to TRBJ2-2; D is undetermined. Germline V CDR1 and CDR2: SEHNR, FQNEAQ (reference sequence). V lost 4 bases to trimming and J lost 2 bases, with 2 bases between them. The CDR3 has 12 residues. CDR3 coding DNA: TGTGCCAGCAGCTCCAACACCGGGGAGCTGTTTTTT. It translates to CASSSNTGELFF.

The table lists this clone with a count of one. The chain couples TRBV9 to TRBJ2-7; 9 bases are shared with TRBD1. CDR1 and CDR2 (germline): SGDLS, YYNGEE. The V gene end was trimmed by 3 bases and the J gene end by 2 bases; junction bases not matched to a gene: 6. CDR3 length: 15 amino acids. CDR3 DNA: TGTGCCAGCAGCGGCGGGACAGGGCGTACCTACGAGCAGTACTTC. Translated: CASSGGTGRTYEQYF.

This clone was picked up one time. The J gene is TRBJ2-2, the V gene TRBV7-2, with TRBD1 as a possible D gene (7 bases). Germline loops: CDR1 SGHTA, CDR2 FQGNSA. The CDR3 has 16 amino acids. V was trimmed by 3 bases and J by 2 bases, leaving 13 bases between them. The CDR3 here is CASSFGGGPNTGELFF. In nucleotides, the CDR3 is TGTGCCAGCAGCTTCGGAGGGGGCCCCAACACCGGGGAGCTGTTTTTT.

The rearrangement links TRBV28 to TRBJ1-4, with 7 bases lining up with TRBD1. The CDR3 covers 13 residues. J lost 3 bases, V lost 8 bases, and 3 bases had no gene match. Germline V gene lookup returns CDR1 MDHEN and CDR2 SYDVKM. CDR3 amino acids: CASLDRANEKLFF. The CDR3 DNA sequence: TGTGCCAGCCTTGACAGGGCTAATGAAAAACTGTTTTTT.

V gene TRBV7-2 combines with J gene TRBJ2-1; D possibly corresponds to TRBD2 (6 bases). Germline loops: CDR1 SGHTA, CDR2 FQGNSA. Between the trimmed V and J ends, which lost 5 bases and 6 bases, there was a span of 11 bases. The CDR3 loop spans 13 amino acids. CDR3 sequence reads: CASSDPTSNEQFF. The CDR3, as DNA: TGTGCCAGCAGCGACCCGACTAGCAATGAGCAGTTCTTC.

The chain links TRBV19 to TRBJ2-2; perhaps TRBD2 as D (6 bases). The CDR3 length is 14 residues. The V end lost 6 bases, the J end lost 5 bases, and 13 bases lay between the germline ends. In germline, CDR1 is LNHDA, CDR2 SQIVND (reference sequence). CDR3 amino acids: CASSLIRGTGELFF. The DNA for the CDR3 is TGTGCCAGTAGCCTAATTCGGGGGACCGGGGAGCTGTTTTTT.

The chain uses TRBV3-1 (or the pseudogene TRBV3-2) and TRBJ1-3; 7 nucleotides line up with TRBD1. The V gene end was trimmed by 3 bases and the J gene end by 7 bases; junction bases not matched to a gene: 9. CDR1 LGHDT and CDR2 YNNKEL come from the germline V gene (reference sequence). CDR3 length equals 15 residues. The CDR3 sequence: CASSQGQHWGNTIYF. The CDR3 DNA is TGTGCCAGCAGCCAGGGACAGCACTGGGGCAACACCATATATTTT.

CDR3 nucleotide sequence: TGTGCCAGCAGTCGACAGGGTCGAAACACTGAAGCTTTCTTT. Its protein is CASSRQGRNTEAFF. The rearrangement uses TRBV6-5 and TRBJ1-1; 7 bases are shared with TRBD1. V trimming: 5 bases; J trimming: 2 bases; junction bases outside the gene matches: 5. Germline CDR1 is MNHEY and CDR2 is SVGAGI. There are 14 residues in the CDR3.

The chain has TRBV6-5 and TRBJ2-7; 7 bases match TRBD2. The CDR3 contains 12 residues. CDR1 is MNHEY, CDR2 SVGAGI, per germline. V lost 8 bases and J lost 6; bases outside the gene matches: 7. The CDR3 coding sequence is TGTGCCAGCGGCCAGACTAGCATCGAGCAGTACTTC. Translating it yields CASGQTSIEQYF.

The chain has TRBV6-5 and TRBJ2-1; 10 nucleotides match TRBD2. The CDR3 is made up of 15 amino acids. V lost 0 bases, J lost 7 bases, and 3 bases stayed unmatched. CDR1 and CDR2 (germline): MNHEY, SVGAGI. CDR3 nucleotide sequence: TGTGCCAGCAGTTACTCGATGGGACTAGCGAATGAGCAGTTCTTC. The encoded protein is CASSYSMGLANEQFF.

V and J are TRBV7-2 and TRBJ2-1; D is ambiguous. Germline CDR1 SGHTA, CDR2 FQGNSA. Between the trimmed V and J ends, which lost 3 bases and 3 bases, there was a span of 9 bases. The CDR3 covers 14 residues. CDR3 residues: CASSLGGSYNEQFF. The CDR3 DNA follows: TGTGCCAGCAGCTTGGGCGGAAGCTACAATGAGCAGTTCTTC.

This clone was detected only once. The V and J genes are TRBV9 and TRBJ2-1; no reliable D call. The CDR3 is made up of 12 amino acids. V lost 2 bases to trimming and J lost 10 bases, with 10 bases between them. From germline, CDR1 is SGDLS and CDR2 YYNGEE. CDR3 coding DNA: TGTGCCAGCAGCGTGGCGGAAAAGGAGCAGTTCTTC. The encoded protein is CASSVAEKEQFF.

V is TRBV18 and J is TRBJ1-1, with 9 bases matching TRBD1. This CDR3 spans 14 amino acids. Trimming cost V 4 bases and J 3 bases; bases outside gene matches: 3. Per the germline V gene, CDR1 is KGHSH and CDR2 is LQKENI. The chain's CDR3 is CASSRRDRDTEAFF. The CDR3 coding sequence is TGTGCCAGCTCACGCCGGGACAGGGACACTGAAGCTTTCTTT. The whole variable domain, remainder taken from reference TRBV18 and TRBJ1-1, is NAGVMQNPRHLVRRRGQEARLRCSPMKGHSHVYWYRQLPEEGLKFMVYLQKENIIDESGMPKERFSAEFPKEGPSILRIQQVVRGDSAAYFCASSRRDRDTEAFFGQGTRLTVV.